A selection of T cell receptor beta chains follows, all from one sample in a study of T cell responses to AZD1222 COVID-19 vaccine. Produced via immunoSEQ multiplex PCR; TCRdb's table is partial and in-frame only. The sample records 110,000 or so clones, about 90% being singletons. The specimen comprised peripheral blood, sampled on day 0 of AZD1222 vaccination. All receptors come from an adult in good health. Both conserved end residues are part of each CDR3.

j_call: TRBJ1-5
v_call: TRBV19
cdr3_aa: CATQVSPGNRGQPQHF

j_call: TRBJ1-1
v_call: TRBV21-1
cdr3_aa: CASSTSRAGLDTEAFF

j_call: TRBJ1-4
v_call: TRBV9
cdr3_aa: CASSVGGQNEKLFF

j_call: TRBJ1-5
v_call: TRBV7-6
cdr3_aa: CASTFTNSRPVSNQPQHF

j_call: TRBJ1-1
v_call: TRBV6-5
cdr3_aa: CASSDGRMDTEAFF

j_call: TRBJ1-2
v_call: TRBV27
cdr3_aa: CASRSGGANYGYTF

j_call: TRBJ2-4
v_call: TRBV4-3
cdr3_aa: CASSHDGGTGGLNF

j_call: TRBJ2-2
v_call: TRBV7-3
cdr3_aa: CASSPWALGTGELFF

j_call: TRBJ1-6
v_call: TRBV2
cdr3_aa: CASSDRGGNNSPLHF

j_call: TRBJ2-3
v_call: TRBV6-5
cdr3_aa: CASSLTTSGSTDTQYF

j_call: TRBJ1-1
v_call: TRBV6-5
cdr3_aa: CASSYYVGGTEAFF

j_call: TRBJ2-2
v_call: TRBV10-1
cdr3_aa: CASSEGGANTGELFF

j_call: TRBJ1-2
v_call: TRBV19
cdr3_aa: CASSIVAGSYGYTF

j_call: TRBJ2-3
v_call: TRBV9
cdr3_aa: CASSPRGGTDTQYF

j_call: TRBJ2-3
v_call: TRBV29-1
cdr3_aa: CSVGRTPATDTQYF

j_call: TRBJ2-2
v_call: TRBV10-3
cdr3_aa: CAISESRGGTSTGELFF

j_call: TRBJ1-2
v_call: TRBV2
cdr3_aa: CASTGNSDYGYTF

j_call: TRBJ1-4
v_call: TRBV6-5
cdr3_aa: CASSSDREKLFF

j_call: TRBJ1-2
v_call: TRBV18
cdr3_aa: CASSPQGTSNYGYTF

j_call: TRBJ2-7
v_call: TRBV6-5
cdr3_aa: CASSSTGQASYEQYF

j_call: TRBJ1-5
v_call: TRBV11-2
cdr3_aa: CASSLVQRNQPQHF

j_call: TRBJ2-3
v_call: TRBV5-1
cdr3_aa: CASRAEGTQYF

j_call: TRBJ2-3
v_call: TRBV24-1
cdr3_aa: CAVCASGTDTQYF

j_call: TRBJ1-4
v_call: TRBV10-3
cdr3_aa: CATYDQIATNEKLFF